This T cell receptor (beta chain) was identified in a study of blood T cells in healthy people across ages (dated by TCRdb to the mid-2010s). Study-wide context: In model experiments, template switching captured roughly one uniquely barcoded TCR beta cDNA molecule for every two T cells. Age-related changes in TCR beta repertoire diversity were measured in the study by deep sequencing normalized with unique cDNA molecular identifiers. The donors were split into four age groups: young (average about 16 years), middle-aged (roughly 42), aged (62) and long-lived (more than 80). For two donors (one aged 18 to 29 and one aged 80 or older), the study analyzed two additional independent replicas of 1 million unique cDNA reads from the same blood draw. The full study reports these points: Compared with the aged group, the long-lived group had more naive CD4+ T cells, fewer expanded clones and increased TCR diversity, suggesting age selection. Estimates of total diversity from one million sequenced T cells were regarded as lower bounds and underestimates. As age increased, observed TCR beta diversity per million T cells dropped in a roughly linear way, and a significant reduction was already evident by age 40. Observed TCR beta diversity correlated strongly with the percentage of naive T cells measured by flow cytometry. Because the CMV infection status of the donors was unknown, age-related changes in expanded clonotypes may potentially have been confounded. Because profiling used bulk unsorted PBMCs, naive and antigen-experienced compartments could not be compared conclusively.

The table lists this clonotype with a few counts. The specificity of this receptor is unknown. No clone much larger than this one lies a single base away; base qualities are absent. Library prep was done by 5' RACE. Sequencing was performed on an Illumina HiSeq 2500. A second roughly 6 to 11 cycle PCR used a sample-barcoded 5' primer and a J-beta primer mix. Each TCR beta cDNA molecule received a unique molecular identifier from a template-switch 5' adaptor carrying 12 random nucleotides. At least 3 million CDR3-containing paired-end reads were obtained from each sample. First-strand cDNA synthesis was performed from all RNA using the Mint cDNA synthesis kit, with priming by a TRBC-specific oligonucleotide. All cDNA was treated with uracil-DNA glycosylase and then went through a first 18-cycle PCR with the universal primers M1SS and BC2_uni_R. Per the original workflow: For normalization, 1 million high-quality reads, each with a distinct molecular identifier, were randomly selected from each sample. Instead of being binned into consensus sequences, reads that shared molecular identifiers were thrown out. MiTCR, set to a Q25 quality threshold and the strictest error-elimination algorithm, was used for CDR3 identification, clonotype clustering and error correction. A nonparametric unseen species model with Euler transformation was used to estimate lower-bound total TCR beta diversity. In-frame beta chains were kept once TCRdb had trimmed the public reads at Q25 with fastp and called clones with MiXCR. Rows are combined by CDR3 protein, so each entry shows the most common genes and DNA. Clone size and V and J calls follow TCRdb, not the original study. This sample is represented by roughly 1,100,000 distinct CDR3 sequences; around 25% of them were singletons. The ten largest clonotypes hold less than 0.75% of the sample.

The approximately 39 donors, aged about 6 to 95 years, were systemically healthy Caucasian individuals from Russia. Approximately 10 milliliters of peripheral blood were collected from each donor into EDTA-treated Vacutainer tubes. PBMCs were isolated by Ficoll-Paque density-gradient centrifugation, with at least 6 million obtained per sample. Total RNA, at least 6 micrograms per sample, was extracted from PBMCs with Trizol reagent. Naive CD45RAhigh/CD27high T cell percentages were measured by flow cytometry on a PBMC aliquot from every donor. The CDR3 measures 16 amino acids from cysteine to phenylalanine. The DNA shown is the 48-base CDR3, in frame from base 1. In the germline V gene, CDR1 corresponds to SGHTA and CDR2 to FQGNSA. V is trimmed back by 0 bases and J by 1 base, and the junction contains 5 bases that no gene match accounts for. This sample also belongs to another study, concerning T cells of mothers and their children. The other study reports the following: Donors were nine systemically healthy Caucasian individuals: three mothers and their six children. cDNA synthesis consumed the entire amount of extracted RNA, loaded at about 1.6 ug RNA in each 15 ul reaction. In the second PCR, the M1S primer added sample barcodes and 2-4 random nucleotides. More than 9 million TCR beta CDR3 reads were obtained from each mother, and about 3 million reads were obtained from each child. TCR recombination output is similarly shaped by thymic selection in related and unrelated pairs, with a minor effect exerted by inherited differences. Normalized repertoire overlap was always found to be slightly, but never significantly, higher in related mother-child pairs than in unrelated mother-child pairs. No persistent microchimeric T cell clones were detected, at a sensitivity of 80 to 100 clones per million clonotypes. Deep NGS was used in the study to compare the TCR beta repertoires of mothers and children and to look for features that separate related mother-child pairs from unrelated individuals. The mean age was 40 +/- 4 years for the mothers and approximately 11 +/- 4 years for the children. After adapters were ligated using NEBNext reagents, the libraries underwent 100+100 nt paired-end sequencing on an Illumina HiSeq 2000. Mother and child libraries were prepared a month apart and sequenced in separate runs to prevent cross-contamination. For each donor, somewhere between roughly 450,000 and 2,100,000 distinct TCR beta clonotypes were identified. Naive TCR beta clonotypes were estimated from low-frequency clonotypes matched to each donor's FACS-determined naive share, without sorting.

Sequencing was done on a sample of blood. The chain employs TRBV7-2 and TRBJ1-1; TRBD1 lines up with 7 middle nucleotides. The sequence was obtained from a girl aged 2 to 9 in good health. The CDR3 region reads CASSLAGGGENTEAFF. The nucleotides are TGTGCCAGCAGCTTAGCAGGGGGCGGCGAGAACACTGAAGCTTTCTTT.